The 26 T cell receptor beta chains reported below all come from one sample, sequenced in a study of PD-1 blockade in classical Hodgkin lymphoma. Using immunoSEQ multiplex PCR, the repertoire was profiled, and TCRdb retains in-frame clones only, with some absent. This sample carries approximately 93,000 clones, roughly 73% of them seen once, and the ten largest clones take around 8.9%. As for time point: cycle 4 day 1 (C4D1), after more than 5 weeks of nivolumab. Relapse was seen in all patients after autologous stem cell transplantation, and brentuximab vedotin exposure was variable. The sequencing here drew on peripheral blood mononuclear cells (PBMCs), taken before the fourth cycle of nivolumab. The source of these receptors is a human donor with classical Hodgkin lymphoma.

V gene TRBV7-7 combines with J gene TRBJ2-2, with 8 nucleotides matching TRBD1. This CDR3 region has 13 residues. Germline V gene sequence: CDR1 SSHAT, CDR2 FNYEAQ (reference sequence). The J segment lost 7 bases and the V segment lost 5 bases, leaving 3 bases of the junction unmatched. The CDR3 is CASSPGGIGELFF. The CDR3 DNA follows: TGTGCCAGCAGCCCAGGGGGCATCGGGGAGCTGTTTTTT.

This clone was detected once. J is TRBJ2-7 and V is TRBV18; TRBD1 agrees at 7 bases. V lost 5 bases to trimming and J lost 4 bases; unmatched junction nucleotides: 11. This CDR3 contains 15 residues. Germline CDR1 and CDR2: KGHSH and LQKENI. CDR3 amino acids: CASSFLNRGSYEQYF. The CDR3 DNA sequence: TGTGCCAGCTCATTCCTTAACAGGGGTTCGTACGAGCAGTACTTC.

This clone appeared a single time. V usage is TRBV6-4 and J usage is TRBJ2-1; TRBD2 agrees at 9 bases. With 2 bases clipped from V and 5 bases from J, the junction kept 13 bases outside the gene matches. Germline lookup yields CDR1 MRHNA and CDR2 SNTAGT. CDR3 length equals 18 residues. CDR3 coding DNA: TGTGCCAGCAGTGACGGCGGGAGGGCCTCCGGACGGAACAATGAGCAGTTCTTC. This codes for CASSDGGRASGRNNEQFF.

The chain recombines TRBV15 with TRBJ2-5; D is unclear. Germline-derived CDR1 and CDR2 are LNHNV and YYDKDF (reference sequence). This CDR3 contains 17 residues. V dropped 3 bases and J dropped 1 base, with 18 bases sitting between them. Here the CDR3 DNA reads TGTGCCACCAGCAGTCAAACCCGGTTACACCTCCAAGAGACCCAGTACTTC. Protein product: CATSSQTRLHLQETQYF.

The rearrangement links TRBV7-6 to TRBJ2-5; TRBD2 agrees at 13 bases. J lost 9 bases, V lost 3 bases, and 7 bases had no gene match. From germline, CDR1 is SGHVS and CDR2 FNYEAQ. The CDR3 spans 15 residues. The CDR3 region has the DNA TGTGCCAGCAGCTTGGGACTAGCGGGACGGATGGCCCAGTACTTC. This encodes CASSLGLAGRMAQYF.

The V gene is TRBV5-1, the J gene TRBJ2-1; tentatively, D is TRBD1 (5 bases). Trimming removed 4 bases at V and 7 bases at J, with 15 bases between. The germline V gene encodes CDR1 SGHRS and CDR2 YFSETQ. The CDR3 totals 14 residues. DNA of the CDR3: TGCGCCAGCAGCAGCTACGACAGTACGAATGAGCAGTTCTTC. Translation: CASSSYDSTNEQFF.

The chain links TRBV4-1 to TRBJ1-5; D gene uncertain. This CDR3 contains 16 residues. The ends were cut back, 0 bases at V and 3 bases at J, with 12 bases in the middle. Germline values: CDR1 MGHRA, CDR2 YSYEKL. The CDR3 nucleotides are TGCGCCAGCAGCCAAGATCCGAGGAGGGACAATCAGCCCCAGCATTTT. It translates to CASSQDPRRDNQPQHF.

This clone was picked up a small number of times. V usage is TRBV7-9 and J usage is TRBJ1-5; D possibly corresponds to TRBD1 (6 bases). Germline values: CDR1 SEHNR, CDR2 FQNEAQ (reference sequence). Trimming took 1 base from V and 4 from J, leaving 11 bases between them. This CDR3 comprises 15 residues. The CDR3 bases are TGTGCCAGCAGCTTAGGGAACGGACAGAATCAGCCCCAGCATTTT. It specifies CASSLGNGQNQPQHF.

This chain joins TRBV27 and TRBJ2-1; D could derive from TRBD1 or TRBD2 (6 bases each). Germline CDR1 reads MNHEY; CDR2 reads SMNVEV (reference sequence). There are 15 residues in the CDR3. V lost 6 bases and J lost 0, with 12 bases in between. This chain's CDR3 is CASSQWGASYNEQFF. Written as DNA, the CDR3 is TGTGCCAGCAGCCAATGGGGGGCCTCCTACAATGAGCAGTTCTTC.

CDR3 bases: TGTGCCAGCTCATCGACAGGGCAAGAGACCCAGTACTTC. This encodes CASSSTGQETQYF. The rearrangement uses TRBV18 and TRBJ2-5; the match to TRBD1 covers 7 bases. In germline, CDR1 is KGHSH, CDR2 LQKENI. The CDR3 spans 13 residues. Unmatched junction bases numbered 2, after V lost 5 bases and J lost 2 bases.

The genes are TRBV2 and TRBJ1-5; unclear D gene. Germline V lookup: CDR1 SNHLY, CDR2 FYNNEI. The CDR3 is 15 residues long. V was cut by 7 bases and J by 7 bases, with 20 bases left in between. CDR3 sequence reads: CASILEGQAGQPQHF. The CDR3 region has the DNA TGTGCCAGCATCCTTGAGGGTCAAGCGGGACAGCCCCAGCATTTT.

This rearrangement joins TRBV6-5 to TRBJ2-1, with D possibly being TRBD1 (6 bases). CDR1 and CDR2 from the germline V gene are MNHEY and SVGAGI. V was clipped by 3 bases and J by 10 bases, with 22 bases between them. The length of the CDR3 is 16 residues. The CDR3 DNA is TGTGCCAGCAGTTATTACAGGGCACCGGCTAGTGGGGAGCAGTTCTTC. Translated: CASSYYRAPASGEQFF.

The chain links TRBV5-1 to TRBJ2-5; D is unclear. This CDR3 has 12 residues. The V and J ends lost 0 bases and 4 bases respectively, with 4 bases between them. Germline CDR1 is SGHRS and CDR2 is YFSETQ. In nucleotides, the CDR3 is TGCGCCAGCAGCTTGGAGCTAGAGACCCAGTACTTC. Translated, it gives CASSLELETQYF.

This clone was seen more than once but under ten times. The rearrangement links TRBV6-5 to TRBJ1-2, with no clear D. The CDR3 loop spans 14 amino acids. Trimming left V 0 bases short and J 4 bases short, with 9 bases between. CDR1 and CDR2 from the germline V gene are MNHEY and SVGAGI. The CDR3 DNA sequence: TGTGCCAGCAGTTACTCGAACCCAGGCTATGGCTACACCTTC. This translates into CASSYSNPGYGYTF.

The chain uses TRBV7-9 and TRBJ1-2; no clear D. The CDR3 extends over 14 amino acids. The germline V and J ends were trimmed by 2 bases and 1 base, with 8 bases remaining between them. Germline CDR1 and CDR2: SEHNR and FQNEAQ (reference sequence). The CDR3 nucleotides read TGTGCCAGCAGCTTACAACAATATAACTATGGCTACACCTTC. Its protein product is CASSLQQYNYGYTF.

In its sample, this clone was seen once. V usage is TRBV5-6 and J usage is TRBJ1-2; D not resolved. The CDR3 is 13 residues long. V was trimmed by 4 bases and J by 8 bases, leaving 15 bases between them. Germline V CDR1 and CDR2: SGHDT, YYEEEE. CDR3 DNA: TGTGCCAGCAGCGAGCTGGGAGACTTGGGCTACACCTTC. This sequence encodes CASSELGDLGYTF.

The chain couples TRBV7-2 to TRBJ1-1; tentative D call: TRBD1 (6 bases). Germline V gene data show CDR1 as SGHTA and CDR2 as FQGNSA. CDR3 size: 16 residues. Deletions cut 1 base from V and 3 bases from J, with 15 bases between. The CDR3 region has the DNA TGTGCCAGCAGCTTAGTCCGGGCAGGGGACGACACTGAAGCTTTCTTT. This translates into CASSLVRAGDDTEAFF.

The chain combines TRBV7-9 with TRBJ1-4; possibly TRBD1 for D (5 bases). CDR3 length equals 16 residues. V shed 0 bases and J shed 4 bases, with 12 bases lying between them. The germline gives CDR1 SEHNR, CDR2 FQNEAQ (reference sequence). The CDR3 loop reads CASSLALGAGNEKLFF. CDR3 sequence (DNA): TGTGCCAGCAGCTTAGCCCTTGGGGCCGGTAATGAAAAACTGTTTTTT.

The CDR3 nucleotides are TGTGCCAGCAGCTGGGGACAGGGAGGGAAACTGTTTTTT. This codes for CASSWGQGGKLFF. V gene TRBV5-6 combines with J gene TRBJ1-4, with 9 positions matching TRBD1. Looked up from germline, CDR1 is SGHDT and CDR2 is YYEEEE. The CDR3 loop spans 13 amino acids. With 3 bases clipped from V and 11 bases from J, the junction kept 5 bases outside the gene matches.

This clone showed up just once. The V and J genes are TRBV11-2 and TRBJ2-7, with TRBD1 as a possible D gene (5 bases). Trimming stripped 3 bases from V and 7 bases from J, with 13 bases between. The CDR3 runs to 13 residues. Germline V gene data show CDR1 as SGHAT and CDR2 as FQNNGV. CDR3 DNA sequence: TGTGCCAGCAGCTTCTTATGGGGCGAAGAGCAGTACTTC. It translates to CASSFLWGEEQYF.

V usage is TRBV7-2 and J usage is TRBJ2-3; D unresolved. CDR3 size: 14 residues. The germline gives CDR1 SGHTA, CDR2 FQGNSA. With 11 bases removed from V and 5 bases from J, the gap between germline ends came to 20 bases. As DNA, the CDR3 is TGTGCCGCAAGACTCGCCCGGGCCCAAGATACGCAGTATTTT. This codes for CAARLARAQDTQYF.

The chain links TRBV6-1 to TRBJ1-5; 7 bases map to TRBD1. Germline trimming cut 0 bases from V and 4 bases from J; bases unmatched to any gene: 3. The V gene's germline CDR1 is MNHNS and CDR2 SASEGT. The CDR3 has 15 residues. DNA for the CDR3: TGTGCCAGCAGTGAAGCGCTACAGGGGAATCAGCCCCAGCATTTT. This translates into CASSEALQGNQPQHF.

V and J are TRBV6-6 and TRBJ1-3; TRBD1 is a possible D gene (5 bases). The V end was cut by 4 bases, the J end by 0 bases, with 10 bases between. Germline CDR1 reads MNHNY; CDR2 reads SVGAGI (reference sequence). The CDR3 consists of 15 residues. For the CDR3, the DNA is TGTGCCAGCAGTTCCCGGGGGAGCTCTGGAAACACCATATATTTT. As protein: CASSSRGSSGNTIYF.

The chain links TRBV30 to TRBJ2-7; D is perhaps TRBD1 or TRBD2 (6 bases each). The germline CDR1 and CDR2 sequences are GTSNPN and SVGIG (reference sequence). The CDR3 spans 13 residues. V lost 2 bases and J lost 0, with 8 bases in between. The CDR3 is CAWSRGLSYEQYF. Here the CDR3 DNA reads TGTGCCTGGAGTCGGGGGCTCTCCTACGAGCAGTACTTC.

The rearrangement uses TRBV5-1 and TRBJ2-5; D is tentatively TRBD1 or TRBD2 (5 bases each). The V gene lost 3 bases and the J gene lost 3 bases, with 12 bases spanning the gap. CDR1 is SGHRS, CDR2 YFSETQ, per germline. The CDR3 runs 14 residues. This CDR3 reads CASSWDGVKETQYF. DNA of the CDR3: TGCGCCAGCAGCTGGGACGGCGTAAAAGAGACCCAGTACTTC.

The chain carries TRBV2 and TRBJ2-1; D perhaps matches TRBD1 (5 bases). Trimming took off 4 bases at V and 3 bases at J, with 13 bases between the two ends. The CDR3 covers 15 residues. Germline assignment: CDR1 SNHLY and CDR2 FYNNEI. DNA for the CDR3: TGTGCCAGCAGTGTCCAGGGTCCCTTCTACAATGAGCAGTTCTTC. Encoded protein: CASSVQGPFYNEQFF.